The 30 T cell receptor beta chains given below trace back to one sample, sequenced in a study of T cell responses to AZD1222 COVID-19 vaccine (dated by TCRdb to the early 2020s). According to the study, the label for this sample's time point signals: baseline before first vaccination. Libraries were prepared through the immunoSEQ multiplex PCR assay. TCRdb stores this immuneACCESS table with in-frame sequences only. Part of the clones is absent; in the studies checked, under half of the shortfall reflects unresolved V genes, and no reason is known for the rest. The sample table holds 130,000 to 150,000 clones, of which about 92% were seen once. The ten largest clones represent approximately 2% of the sample. The source material was peripheral blood, sampled on day 0 of AZD1222 vaccination. The receptor source for this set is an adult in good health.

This clone was observed once. The chain joins TRBV6-2 or TRBV6-3 to TRBJ2-4, with D perhaps given as TRBD1 or TRBD2 (5 bases each). V was cut by 0 bases and J by 1 base, with 19 bases left in between. From germline, CDR1 is MNHEY and CDR2 SVGEGT. There are 19 residues in the CDR3. The CDR3 DNA reads TGTGCCAGCAGTTACTCTGAGGGCGTGGACAAGGTGGCCAAAAACATTCAGTACTTC. As protein: CASSYSEGVDKVAKNIQYF.

The chain joins TRBV7-9 to TRBJ1-5; D is ambiguous. This CDR3 is built from 15 residues. V lost 4 bases, J lost 0 bases, and 10 bases lay in between. Looked up from germline, CDR1 is SEHNR and CDR2 is FQNEAQ (reference sequence). The CDR3 bases are TGTGCCAGCAGCTATGTGGGGTCTAGCAATCAGCCCCAGCATTTT. Translated, it gives CASSYVGSSNQPQHF.

The V gene is TRBV4-1, the J gene TRBJ2-3, with D possibly being TRBD1 or TRBD2 (5 bases each). V lost 4 bases to trimming and J lost 3 bases, with 23 bases between them. The CDR3 runs 18 residues. Germline assignment: CDR1 MGHRA and CDR2 YSYEKL. The CDR3 coding sequence is TGCGCCAGCAGCCGGTCAATTAGGGACGCCGGGGATACAGATACGCAGTATTTT. Translated, it gives CASSRSIRDAGDTDTQYF.

J is TRBJ1-1 and V is TRBV5-5; D remains ambiguous. CDR3 length: 12 residues. The germline CDR1 and CDR2 sequences are SGHKS and YYEKEE (reference sequence). V lost 2 bases and J 1 base, leaving 3 bases between the germline ends. The CDR3 loop reads CASSFRNTEAFF. In DNA, the CDR3 is TGTGCCAGCAGCTTCAGGAACACTGAAGCTTTCTTT.

Only a few counts were recorded for this clone. This chain connects TRBV7-8 to TRBJ1-1, with a possible D match to TRBD1 (5 bases). The CDR3 sequence is 17 residues long. Between the trimmed V and J ends, which lost 0 bases and 1 base, there was a span of 15 bases. The germline V gene encodes CDR1 SGHVS and CDR2 FQNEAQ. Written as DNA, the CDR3 is TGTGCCAGCAGCTTAGCGCCAGGGTACGAACGGAACACTGAAGCTTTCTTT. This translates into CASSLAPGYERNTEAFF.

The rearrangement links TRBV29-1 to TRBJ1-2; unclear D gene. This CDR3 has 13 amino acids. Germline CDR1 and CDR2: SQVTM and ANQGSEA. V was pared by 7 bases and J by 7 bases, with 19 bases between. The CDR3 DNA follows: TGCAGCGCGATCCGGTTAGATGGCAGTGGCTACACCTTC. Translated: CSAIRLDGSGYTF.

The rearrangement links TRBV6-5 to TRBJ1-2; weak D call: TRBD1 (6 bases). Germline V gene lookup returns CDR1 MNHEY and CDR2 SVGAGI. The CDR3 is 12 residues long. With 5 bases removed from V and 8 bases from J, the gap between germline ends came to 12 bases. In DNA, the CDR3 is TGTGCCAGCAGTCCGGGGGGGGGCGGCTACACCTTC. Translation gives CASSPGGGGYTF.

The CDR3 DNA reads TGTGCCAGCAGTTTATCGAAACAAGAGACCCAGTACTTC. It is translated as CASSLSKQETQYF. V and J are TRBV27 and TRBJ2-5; no firm D call. Trimming shortened V by 0 bases and J by 2 bases, and 4 bases separated the two germline ends. Germline loops: CDR1 MNHEY, CDR2 SMNVEV (reference sequence). This CDR3 contains 13 residues.

V gene TRBV6-5 combines with J gene TRBJ1-1; D gene uncertain. Germline loops: CDR1 MNHEY, CDR2 SVGAGI. The CDR3 contains 13 residues. With 2 bases removed from V and 0 bases from J, the gap between germline ends came to 4 bases. The CDR3, as DNA: TGTGCCAGCAGTTACGGGATGAACACTGAAGCTTTCTTT. Amino acid sequence: CASSYGMNTEAFF.

V gene TRBV6-1 combines with J gene TRBJ2-1; tentatively, D is TRBD2 (5 bases). Germline V CDR1 and CDR2: MNHNS, SASEGT. The V gene lost 2 bases and the J gene lost 3 bases, with 11 bases spanning the gap. This CDR3 has 15 residues. The CDR3 protein is CASSETRWGYNEQFF. CDR3 in DNA: TGTGCCAGCAGTGAAACTAGGTGGGGCTACAATGAGCAGTTCTTC.

The chain recombines TRBV12-3 or TRBV12-4 with TRBJ1-2, with a weak D call TRBD1 (5 bases). With 1 base removed from V and 5 bases from J, the gap between germline ends came to 8 bases. This CDR3 is built from 13 residues. The CDR3: CASSLGQGYGYTF. DNA of the CDR3: TGTGCCAGCAGTTTAGGGCAGGGATATGGCTACACCTTC.

This chain connects TRBV6-5 to TRBJ1-6, with D unresolved. The V gene's germline CDR1 is MNHEY and CDR2 SVGAGI. The CDR3 is 15 amino acids. V gave up 6 bases and J gave up 4 bases, with 13 bases separating them. The CDR3 protein is CASSSPTYYNSPLHF. As DNA, the CDR3 is TGTGCCAGCAGCTCACCGACCTATTATAATTCACCCCTCCACTTT.

Of note for this clone: The same CDR3 is also encoded by other DNA sequences in this sample. The chain recombines TRBV10-3 with TRBJ1-2; 8 bases are a match to TRBD1. The V gene's germline CDR1 is ENHRY and CDR2 SYGVKD. CDR3 length: 13 residues. After removal of 2 bases from V and 7 bases from J, the junction contained 3 bases not matched to a gene. The CDR3 loop is CAISEGQGRGYTF. The CDR3 nucleotides are TGTGCCATCAGTGAGGGACAGGGCCGTGGCTACACCTTC.

J is TRBJ2-7 and V is TRBV5-6; D is undetermined. With 0 bases removed from V and 7 bases from J, the gap between germline ends came to 11 bases. Germline CDR1 and CDR2: SGHDT and YYEEEE. This CDR3 is 13 amino acids long. The CDR3 nucleotides read TGTGCCAGCAGCTTGGAGGGCGCTGATGAGCAGTACTTC. Encoded protein: CASSLEGADEQYF.

The chain uses TRBV11-2 and TRBJ2-7, with D possibly TRBD2 on 7 matching bases. There are 15 residues in the CDR3. Germline values: CDR1 SGHAT, CDR2 FQNNGV. V shed 5 bases and J shed 2 bases, with 16 bases lying between them. CDR3 nucleotide sequence: TGTGCCAGCAGCCGGGGGGCGGGAATACCCTACGAGCAGTACTTC. Translation: CASSRGAGIPYEQYF.

This sequence joins TRBV6-2 or TRBV6-3 and TRBJ2-3, with 12 bases that match TRBD2. The CDR3 loop spans 17 amino acids. J lost 0 bases, V lost 6 bases, and 7 bases had no gene match. CDR1 is MNHEY, CDR2 SVGEGT, per germline. As DNA, the CDR3 is TGTGCCAGCAGCCCCAGGACTAGCGGGGCTAGCACAGATACGCAGTATTTT. Its protein is CASSPRTSGASTDTQYF.

A few counts support this clone. The rearrangement links TRBV6-5 to TRBJ1-2; the D is unclear. Germline assignment: CDR1 MNHEY and CDR2 SVGAGI. With 2 bases removed from V and 0 bases from J, the gap between germline ends came to 10 bases. The CDR3 has 15 amino acids. In nucleotides, the CDR3 is TGTGCCAGCAGTTACAGCACAGCTCCTAACTATGGCTACACCTTC. This translates into CASSYSTAPNYGYTF.

About this clone itself: A junction boundary mismatches the germline segment, possibly from a read error. The chain links TRBV14 to TRBJ2-3, with a tentative D call TRBD2 (5 bases). The CDR3 has 14 amino acids. Germline assignment: CDR1 SGHDN and CDR2 FVKESK. CDR3 amino acids: CASSQESSRDTQYF. DNA of the CDR3: TGTGCCAGCAGCCAAGAGTCTAGCAGAGATACGCAGTATTTT.

The genes are TRBV6-5 and TRBJ1-5; D may be TRBD1 (6 bases). The germline V gene has CDR1 MNHEY and CDR2 SVGAGI. Trimming left V 7 bases short and J 7 bases short, with 14 bases between. CDR3 length: 13 amino acids. CDR3 DNA: TGTGCCAGCAATACACAGGGAGGACAGCCCCAGCATTTT. Amino acid sequence: CASNTQGGQPQHF.

V and J are TRBV5-1 and TRBJ1-2; 9 bases are shared with TRBD1. Germline CDR1 and CDR2: SGHRS and YFSETQ. The junction had 6 bases not matched to a gene; V was cut back by 6 bases and J by 6 bases. CDR3 size: 13 residues. The chain's CDR3 is CASKQGALDGYTF. CDR3 nucleotides: TGCGCCAGCAAACAGGGGGCCCTTGATGGCTACACCTTC. Full variable domain (outside the CDR3, taken from reference TRBV5-1 and TRBJ1-2): KAGVTQTPRYLIKTRGQQVTLSCSPISGHRSVSWYQQTPGQGLQFLFEYFSETQRNKGNFPGRFSGRQFSNSRSEMNVSTLELGDSALYLCASKQGALDGYTFGSGTRLTVV.

This chain connects TRBV7-2 to TRBJ1-5; no firm D call. V was cut by 1 base and J by 6 bases, with 7 bases left in between. The length of the CDR3 is 13 residues. The V gene's germline CDR1 is SGHTA and CDR2 FQGNSA. CDR3 sequence reads: CASSLELTQPQHF. CDR3 bases: TGTGCCAGCAGCTTAGAGCTGACTCAGCCCCAGCATTTT.

This clone was counted only a few times. Distinct nucleotide sequences in the sample also encode this CDR3. J is TRBJ2-6 and V is TRBV11-2, with D possibly matching TRBD1 (5 bases). Germline V gene lookup returns CDR1 SGHAT and CDR2 FQNNGV. V was clipped by 5 bases and J by 0 bases, with 8 bases between them. The CDR3 loop spans 15 amino acids. The CDR3 nucleotides read TGTGCCAGCAGCCCACAGGTCTCTGGGGCCAACGTCCTGACTTTC. This translates into CASSPQVSGANVLTF.

The chain combines TRBV6-5 with TRBJ1-1, with D perhaps TRBD1 (6 bases). V was clipped by 6 bases and J by 1 base, with 9 bases between them. This CDR3 comprises 13 residues. Germline V gene lookup returns CDR1 MNHEY and CDR2 SVGAGI. As DNA, the CDR3 is TGTGCCAGCAGGACACAGGGGAACACTGAAGCTTTCTTT. It translates to CASRTQGNTEAFF.

About this clone itself: At the DNA level, this CDR3 is encoded by other sequences in the same sample as well. The chain carries TRBV11-3 and TRBJ2-1, with D tentatively TRBD2 (5 bases). Germline V gives CDR1 SGHNT, CDR2 YENEEA. CDR3 length equals 13 residues. V was trimmed by 3 bases and J by 6 bases, leaving 9 bases between them. CDR3 sequence (DNA): TGTGCCAGCAGCTTGGGGAGCGGCAATGAGCAGTTCTTC. This sequence encodes CASSLGSGNEQFF. The whole variable domain, remainder taken from reference TRBV11-3 and TRBJ2-1, is EAGVVQSPRYKIIEKKQPVAFWCNPISGHNTLYWYLQNLGQGPELLIRYENEEAVDDSQLPKDRFSAERLKGVDSTLKIQPAELGDSAVYLCASSLGSGNEQFFGPGTRLTVL.

The chain couples TRBV7-9 to TRBJ2-2; D remains ambiguous. The CDR3 contains 13 residues. Germline V lookup: CDR1 SEHNR, CDR2 FQNEAQ (reference sequence). V was trimmed by 1 base and J by 8 bases, leaving 8 bases between them. The CDR3, as DNA: TGTGCCAGCAGCTTAGGAGCGACGGGGGAGCTGTTTTTT. Translated, it gives CASSLGATGELFF.

This clone showed up just once. The CDR3 region has the DNA TGTGCCAGCAGCGTAGGGACAGGGGTCCAGCCCCAGCATTTT. Translating gives CASSVGTGVQPQHF. The chain has TRBV9 and TRBJ1-5; 9 nucleotides line up with TRBD1. This CDR3 region has 14 residues. V shed 0 bases and J 7 bases; nucleotides not matched to a gene: 2. CDR1 and CDR2 (germline): SGDLS, YYNGEE.

V gene TRBV7-8 combines with J gene TRBJ1-1; the D is unclear. Per the germline V gene, CDR1 is SGHVS and CDR2 is FQNEAQ. V gave up 2 bases and J gave up 3 bases, with 10 bases separating them. The CDR3 contains 14 residues. This chain's CDR3 is CASSLNAGYTEAFF. The DNA of the CDR3 is TGTGCCAGCAGCTTAAATGCTGGGTACACTGAAGCTTTCTTT.

This clone was counted once. This chain connects TRBV4-1 to TRBJ2-1, with TRBD2 as a possible D gene (6 bases). CDR1 MGHRA and CDR2 YSYEKL come from the germline V gene. The V end was cut by 1 base, the J end by 0 bases, with 10 bases between. This CDR3 spans 16 amino acids. The CDR3 region has the DNA TGCGCCAGCAGCCAAGGTGCGGGACTCTCCTACAATGAGCAGTTCTTC. Protein: CASSQGAGLSYNEQFF.

The count of this clone is one. The J gene is TRBJ2-1, the V gene TRBV5-1, with 7 bases that match TRBD1. Looked up from germline, CDR1 is SGHRS and CDR2 is YFSETQ. The CDR3 has 15 residues. Trimming took 4 bases from V and 6 from J; bases not matched to a gene: 10. The CDR3 region has the DNA TGCGCCAGCAGCCCTGGGACAGCCCCTGGCAATGAGCAGTTCTTC. It codes for CASSPGTAPGNEQFF.

The chain has TRBV19 and TRBJ2-7; 8 bases align to TRBD1. Germline CDR1 LNHDA, CDR2 SQIVND (reference sequence). V was pared by 8 bases and J by 6 bases, with 15 bases of the junction left unmatched. The CDR3 has 15 residues. CDR3 sequence: CASALTPRTGLEQYF. CDR3 nucleotide sequence: TGTGCCAGTGCCTTAACCCCGCGGACAGGGCTCGAGCAGTACTTC.